Following are 31 T cell receptor beta chains from one sample sequenced in a study of CD8 T cells in ankylosing spondylitis. One entry per CDR3 protein, called by TCRdb with MiXCR from the 5' RACE reads. The data hold 180,000 or so distinct CDR3 sequences, with around a tenth observed a single time. The sequenced sample was blood, either unsorted or a sorted T cell fraction (not recorded which). The receptors here all came from a male donor with ankylosing spondylitis or in good health (not recorded which).

The chain combines TRBV6-5 with TRBJ2-6, with D possibly TRBD1 on 7 matching bases. Trimming cost V 3 bases and J 0 bases, with 9 bases left between them. The CDR3 has 16 residues. The V gene's germline CDR1 is MNHEY and CDR2 SVGAGI. The CDR3 nucleotides are TGTGCCAGCAGTTATCAGGGGGGCTCTGGGGCCAACGTCCTGACTTTC. Translated: CASSYQGGSGANVLTF.

This clonotype has ten or more counts. The chain joins TRBV2 to TRBJ2-7; a possible D gene is TRBD1 (6 bases). CDR1 is SNHLY, CDR2 FYNNEI, per germline. This CDR3 has 15 residues. Trimming left V 0 bases short and J 3 bases short, with 12 bases between. The CDR3 here is CASSEAPGARYEQYF. The CDR3 DNA reads as TGTGCCAGCAGTGAAGCCCCAGGGGCGCGCTACGAGCAGTACTTC.

This clonotype was observed once. V usage is TRBV12-3 or TRBV12-4 and J usage is TRBJ1-4, with D tentatively TRBD1 (6 bases). There are 14 residues in the CDR3. V gave up 7 bases and J gave up 4 bases, with 13 bases separating them. DNA of the CDR3: TGTGCCAGCAACCTCGGGGGGCTTAATGAAAAACTGTTTTTT. It encodes CASNLGGLNEKLFF.

This clonotype was seen ten or more times. The chain uses TRBV6-5 and TRBJ2-1, with D possibly being TRBD2 (6 bases). Germline V CDR1 and CDR2: MNHEY, SVGAGI. The V gene lost 4 bases and the J gene lost 0 bases, with 10 bases spanning the gap. The CDR3 extends over 15 amino acids. The CDR3 nucleotides are TGTGCCAGCAGTTTAGCGGAGAGCTCCTACAATGAGCAGTTCTTC. Encoded protein: CASSLAESSYNEQFF.

There are many counts of this clonotype. The chain has TRBV20-1 and TRBJ2-7; D remains ambiguous. V lost 0 bases, J lost 5 bases, and 17 bases lay in between. The CDR3 is 15 residues long. Germline CDR1 and CDR2: DFQATT and SNEGSKA (reference sequence). The DNA of the CDR3 is TGCAGTGCTAGAGACCGGGCCTCCCTGGAGCACGAGCAGTACTTC. Its translation: CSARDRASLEHEQYF.

This rearrangement joins TRBV15 to TRBJ2-2, with D possibly matching TRBD2 (5 bases). CDR3 length: 21 amino acids. CDR1 LNHNV and CDR2 YYDKDF come from the germline V gene (reference sequence). The ends were cut back, 1 base at V and 1 base at J, with 25 bases in the middle. For the CDR3, the DNA is TGTGCCACCAGCAGAGCAGGAATGGGAGTACTAAGTCAGCGGAACACCGGGGAGCTGTTTTTT. This gives the protein CATSRAGMGVLSQRNTGELFF.

At least ten counts were recorded for this clonotype. V is TRBV20-1 and J is TRBJ1-2; TRBD1 might be the D (5 bases). The CDR3 runs 14 residues. The germline gives CDR1 DFQATT, CDR2 SNEGSKA (reference sequence). The V and J ends lost 6 bases and 0 bases respectively, with 14 bases between them. The DNA of the CDR3 is TGCAGTGCGAGGAACAGGCTTTCTAACTATGGCTACACCTTC. It is translated as CSARNRLSNYGYTF.

This clonotype was seen ten or more times. The chain carries TRBV2 and TRBJ2-5, with a possible D match to TRBD2 (8 bases). The CDR3 runs to 16 residues. Trimming removed 7 bases from V and 0 bases from J, with 18 bases in between. Per the germline V gene, CDR1 is SNHLY and CDR2 is FYNNEI. The CDR3 coding sequence is TGTGCCAGCACGGGGGGGACAGAGGAGTACCAAGAGACCCAGTACTTC. This gives the protein CASTGGTEEYQETQYF.

This clonotype was counted at least ten times. This chain uses TRBV2 with TRBJ2-1, with 11 nucleotides matching TRBD2. The V segment lost 7 bases and the J segment 7 bases; nucleotides outside the gene matches: 3. The CDR3 contains 13 residues. Germline V CDR1 and CDR2: SNHLY, FYNNEI. The CDR3 nucleotides read TGTGCCAGCACCGGACTAGCGGGTAATGAGCAGTTCTTC. Residues: CASTGLAGNEQFF.

CDR3 nucleotides: TGTGCCAGTATGAACAGGGGAGGGGGTGAAAAACTGTTTTTT. Its translation: CASMNRGGGEKLFF. The V and J genes are TRBV19 and TRBJ1-4; 7 nucleotides line up with TRBD1. Germline V gene sequence: CDR1 LNHDA, CDR2 SQIVND (reference sequence). The V and J ends lost 7 bases and 7 bases, in that order; junction bases with no gene match: 9. The CDR3 loop spans 14 amino acids.

Many counts were recorded for this clonotype. The chain uses TRBV5-1 and TRBJ2-1; D is possibly TRBD1 (5 bases). Trimming shortened V by 5 bases and J by 4 bases, and 16 bases separated the two germline ends. This CDR3 comprises 15 residues. In germline, CDR1 is SGHRS, CDR2 YFSETQ. The CDR3 sequence is CASRVGQSEYNEQFF. The DNA for the CDR3 is TGCGCCAGCAGGGTAGGACAATCGGAATACAATGAGCAGTTCTTC.

The V and J genes are TRBV20-1 and TRBJ1-1; D perhaps matches TRBD1 (5 bases). CDR3 length: 16 residues. Germline assignment: CDR1 DFQATT and CDR2 SNEGSKA (reference sequence). Trimming removed 6 bases at V and 2 bases at J, with 22 bases between. CDR3 amino acids: CSARRDATAGNTEAFF. The CDR3 DNA follows: TGCAGTGCCAGGCGAGACGCGACAGCGGGTAACACTGAAGCTTTCTTT.

There are a few counts of this clonotype. The gene calls are TRBV7-9 and TRBJ2-4; D is ambiguous. V lost 2 bases, J lost 1 base, and 12 bases lay in between. CDR1 is SEHNR, CDR2 FQNEAQ, per germline (reference sequence). CDR3 length equals 16 residues. For the CDR3, the DNA is TGTGCCAGCAGCTTATTGGGGATGGTGGCCAAAAACATTCAGTACTTC. This translates into CASSLLGMVAKNIQYF.

The rearrangement joins TRBV7-2 to TRBJ1-2; TRBD1 aligns across 8 bases. The CDR3 is made up of 15 amino acids. Germline CDR1 and CDR2: SGHTA and FQGNSA. Trimming cost V 1 base and J 6 bases; bases outside gene matches: 7. CDR3: CASSLDSGGFDGYTF. The CDR3 DNA reads as TGTGCCAGCAGCTTAGATTCAGGGGGCTTTGATGGCTACACCTTC.

In its sample, this clonotype was seen many times. The chain links TRBV5-1 to TRBJ2-7; no clear D. Germline V CDR1 and CDR2: SGHRS, YFSETQ. The CDR3 length is 12 residues. V dropped 0 bases and J dropped 6 bases, with 7 bases sitting between them. CDR3 nucleotide sequence: TGCGCCAGCAGCTTGGAACTATCCGAGCAGTACTTC. Translating it yields CASSLELSEQYF.

This clonotype showed up just a few times. The CDR3 is CASSLARAGYSYEQYF. CDR3 DNA: TGTGCCAGCAGCTTGGCCAGGGCGGGGTACTCCTACGAGCAGTACTTC. The genes are TRBV5-5 and TRBJ2-7; possible D gene TRBD2, 6 bases. The ends were cut back, 0 bases at V and 0 bases at J, with 13 bases in the middle. Germline V gene data show CDR1 as SGHKS and CDR2 as YYEKEE (reference sequence). This CDR3 has 16 residues.

This clonotype was observed a handful of times. Here the CDR3 reads CASSPSSGGGQETQYF. The CDR3 DNA is TGCGCCAGCAGCCCCTCTAGCGGGGGGGGACAAGAGACCCAGTACTTC. This sequence joins TRBV4-3 and TRBJ2-5, with 12 bases fitting TRBD2. Trimming cost V 4 bases and J 2 bases; bases outside gene matches: 5. The CDR3 runs to 16 residues. Germline V gene sequence: CDR1 LGHNA, CDR2 YSLEER.

This clonotype showed up many times. The rearrangement links TRBV20-1 to TRBJ1-5; 8 positions match TRBD1. CDR1 and CDR2 from the germline V gene are DFQATT and SNEGSKA (reference sequence). The junction had 8 bases not matched to a gene; V was cut back by 5 bases and J by 8 bases. The CDR3 totals 13 residues. CDR3 in amino acids: CSAERTGLEPQHF. The CDR3 coding sequence is TGCAGTGCTGAAAGGACAGGGTTAGAGCCCCAGCATTTT.

This clonotype was recorded a few times. V and J are TRBV7-9 and TRBJ2-5; D is possibly TRBD1 or TRBD2 (6 bases each). V lost 8 bases, J lost 14 bases, and 21 bases lay in between. This CDR3 is 12 amino acids long. The germline V gene has CDR1 SEHNR and CDR2 FQNEAQ (reference sequence). The CDR3: CASASPRGDVYF. The CDR3 coding sequence is TGTGCCAGCGCCTCCCCGAGGGGGGACGTCTACTTC. The full variable domain, rest sourced from reference TRBV7-9 and TRBJ2-5, is DTGVSQNPRHKITKRGQNVTFRCDPISEHNRLYWYRQTLGQGPEFLTYFQNEAQLEKSRLLSDRFSAERPKGSFSTLEIQRTEQGDSAMYLCASASPRGDVYFGPGTRLLVL.

The V call is TRBV18, the J call TRBJ2-1, with D possibly TRBD2 on 6 matching bases. Germline CDR1 reads KGHSH; CDR2 reads LQKENI. The ends were cut back, 5 bases at V and 0 bases at J, with 11 bases in the middle. The CDR3 covers 15 residues. The CDR3 bases are TGTGCCAGCTCAGCACGCGGGGACTCCTACAATGAGCAGTTCTTC. This sequence encodes CASSARGDSYNEQFF.

There are a few counts of this clonotype. The CDR3 spells CASSPLPAPNTGELFF. The CDR3 bases are TGTGCCAGCTCACCACTCCCAGCGCCGAACACCGGGGAGCTGTTTTTT. This chain links TRBV18 with TRBJ2-2; D not resolved. The CDR3 loop spans 16 amino acids. Trimming cost V 1 base and J 0 bases, with 9 bases left between them. Germline V gives CDR1 KGHSH, CDR2 LQKENI.

This clonotype was seen at least ten times. This chain links TRBV5-1 with TRBJ1-4; D not resolved. The CDR3 runs to 15 residues. V was shortened by 4 bases and J by 7 bases, with 17 bases between the two germline ends. CDR1 is SGHRS and CDR2 is YFSETQ in the germline V gene. The CDR3 DNA reads TGCGCCAGCAGCAAGGACGCCGACTGGGGTGAAAAACTGTTTTTT. The encoded protein is CASSKDADWGEKLFF.

This clonotype was observed a few times. The gene calls are TRBV3-1 and TRBJ1-6, with 8 bases matching TRBD1. The CDR3 covers 16 residues. Looked up from germline, CDR1 is LGHDT and CDR2 is YNNKEL (reference sequence). Germline trimming cut 5 bases from V and 7 bases from J; bases unmatched to any gene: 10. CDR3 coding DNA: TGTGCCAGCAGCGTGGCCCAGGGGGCCCAGAATTCACCCCTCCACTTT. Amino acid sequence: CASSVAQGAQNSPLHF. The full variable domain, its missing parts supplied by reference TRBV3-1 and TRBJ1-6, is DTAVSQTPKYLVTQMGNDKSIKCEQNLGHDTMYWYKQDSKKFLKIMFSYNNKELIINETVPNRFSPKSPDKAHLNLHINSLELGDSAVYFCASSVAQGAQNSPLHFGNGTRLTVT.

This clonotype came up many times. The CDR3 reads CSAKLVNTGELFF. DNA for the CDR3: TGCAGTGCAAAACTAGTGAACACCGGGGAGCTGTTTTTT. V usage is TRBV20-1 and J usage is TRBJ2-2; tentatively, D is TRBD2 (5 bases). Trimming pared 6 bases from V and 1 base from J, leaving 9 bases between. CDR1 is DFQATT, CDR2 SNEGSKA, per germline (reference sequence). The CDR3 contains 13 residues.

This clonotype showed up many times. The chain is built from TRBV5-8 and TRBJ1-2, with a weak D call TRBD1 (5 bases). CDR3 length: 13 amino acids. The germline V and J ends were trimmed by 0 bases and 3 bases, with 6 bases remaining between them. Germline assignment: CDR1 SGHTS and CDR2 YDEGEE. The CDR3 bases are TGTGCCAGCAGCTTGGGAGGGGACTATGGCTACACCTTC. This sequence encodes CASSLGGDYGYTF.

The chain employs TRBV10-3 and TRBJ1-2; weak D call: TRBD1 (5 bases). The ends were cut back, 4 bases at V and 5 bases at J, with 14 bases in the middle. CDR3 length: 14 residues. CDR1 and CDR2 from the germline V gene are ENHRY and SYGVKD. The CDR3 coding sequence is TGTGCCATCAGTGCAGCCGGGACTGCATATGGCTACACCTTC. Translating gives CAISAAGTAYGYTF.

The J gene is TRBJ2-3, the V gene TRBV2; D call uncertain. Trimming stripped 8 bases from V and 4 bases from J, with 7 bases between. Germline lookup yields CDR1 SNHLY and CDR2 FYNNEI. The length of the CDR3 is 11 residues. The CDR3 nucleotides are TGTGCCAGCGGGGTACCAGATACGCAGTATTTT. The encoded protein is CASGVPDTQYF.

The V gene is TRBV20-1, the J gene TRBJ2-5; the match to TRBD2 covers 13 bases. CDR1 DFQATT and CDR2 SNEGSKA come from the germline V gene (reference sequence). The CDR3 contains 14 residues. Losses at the gene ends were 3 bases for V and 4 bases for J; bases not matched to a gene: 2. Here the CDR3 reads CSASGTSGTETQYF. The CDR3 bases are TGCAGTGCTAGCGGGACTAGCGGGACAGAGACCCAGTACTTC.

This clonotype was observed many times. The chain joins TRBV28 to TRBJ1-5; D not certain. Germline V gene data show CDR1 as MDHEN and CDR2 as SYDVKM. The V end lost 7 bases, the J end lost 4 bases, and 11 bases lay between the germline ends. The CDR3 totals 13 residues. CDR3 sequence: CASTALVNQPQHF. The CDR3 DNA follows: TGTGCCAGCACGGCGTTAGTTAATCAGCCCCAGCATTTT.

This clonotype was observed a handful of times. The chain couples TRBV7-9 to TRBJ2-3; 9 bases are a match to TRBD1. V lost 8 bases, J lost 2 bases, and 8 bases stayed unmatched. The CDR3 has 15 amino acids. The germline V gene encodes CDR1 SEHNR and CDR2 FQNEAQ (reference sequence). The DNA of the CDR3 is TGTGCCAGCCAACGGGACAGGGACTACACAGATACGCAGTATTTT. It yields the protein CASQRDRDYTDTQYF. The full variable domain, in which reference TRBV7-9 and TRBJ2-3 provide the parts outside the CDR3, is DTGVSQNPRHKITKRGQNVTFRCDPISEHNRLYWYRQTLGQGPEFLTYFQNEAQLEKSRLLSDRFSAERPKGSFSTLEIQRTEQGDSAMYLCASQRDRDYTDTQYFGPGTRLTVL.

This clonotype was recorded once. The CDR3 DNA follows: TGTGCCAGCGAATCGTTAACAGGGGCGGAGAGTGAGCAGTTCTTC. Amino acid sequence: CASESLTGAESEQFF. The gene calls are TRBV7-6 and TRBJ2-1; 7 bases match TRBD1. The CDR3 is 15 residues long. Trimming cost V 8 bases and J 9 bases; bases outside gene matches: 16. Germline assignment: CDR1 SGHVS and CDR2 FNYEAQ.